Each of the 20 T cell receptor beta chains below was sequenced from the same sample in a study of T cells after yellow fever vaccination. Using its own MiXCR run on the 5' RACE reads, TCRdb lists one record per CDR3 protein. The table has around 310,000 distinct CDR3 sequences, around 3.9% seen once. The material sequenced was PBMCs, taken on the day of the yellow fever booster vaccination. These receptors all come from a man between 18 and 35 years old who received the YFV17D yellow fever vaccine.

This clonotype was observed at least ten times. The CDR3 nucleotides read TGTGCCAGCAGCTCTCTCAGTCTGGGGAAAGAGTACGAGCAGTACTTC. It codes for CASSSLSLGKEYEQYF. This chain connects TRBV7-9 to TRBJ2-7; D not resolved. CDR3 length: 16 amino acids. The ends were cut back, 4 bases at V and 4 bases at J, with 20 bases in the middle. The V gene's germline CDR1 is SEHNR and CDR2 FQNEAQ (reference sequence).

This clonotype showed up just a few times. V usage is TRBV5-1 and J usage is TRBJ1-6; perhaps TRBD1 as D (6 bases). CDR3 length equals 13 residues. The V and J ends lost 0 bases and 10 bases respectively, with 8 bases between them. Germline V gene data show CDR1 as SGHRS and CDR2 as YFSETQ. The CDR3 spells CASSLAGASPLHF. In nucleotides, the CDR3 is TGCGCCAGCAGCTTGGCAGGGGCATCACCCCTCCACTTT.

The chain's CDR3 is CASSSLTRTGSSYNEQFF. The CDR3 DNA reads TGTGCCAGCAGTAGCCTAACTCGGACGGGGAGCTCCTACAATGAGCAGTTCTTC. This sequence joins TRBV6-2 or TRBV6-3 and TRBJ2-1; possible D gene TRBD2, 5 bases. CDR1 and CDR2 (germline): MNHEY, SVGEGT. This CDR3 contains 18 residues. Trimming cost V 5 bases and J 0 bases, with 20 bases left between them.

This clonotype was picked up many times. The rearrangement links TRBV5-6 to TRBJ1-4; 7 nucleotides line up with TRBD1. V was clipped by 4 bases and J by 8 bases; unmatched bases: 8. CDR3 size: 14 residues. Germline CDR1 reads SGHDT; CDR2 reads YYEEEE. The CDR3 nucleotides are TGTGCCAGCAGCCCGACAGGGTTTGCAGAAAAACTGTTTTTT. Protein sequence: CASSPTGFAEKLFF.

The V gene is TRBV28, the J gene TRBJ2-3; D unresolved. V was clipped by 2 bases and J by 2 bases, with 5 bases between them. Germline-derived CDR1 and CDR2 are MDHEN and SYDVKM. The length of the CDR3 is 13 residues. The DNA of the CDR3 is TGTGCCAGCAGTTTACAAGACACAGATACGCAGTATTTT. This gives the protein CASSLQDTDTQYF.

This clonotype was recorded a few times. The V gene is TRBV4-1, the J gene TRBJ2-7, with D possibly being TRBD1 or TRBD2 (5 bases each). CDR3 length equals 16 residues. The germline CDR1 and CDR2 sequences are MGHRA and YSYEKL. Trimming removed 3 bases at V and 0 bases at J, with 15 bases between. The DNA of the CDR3 is TGCGCCAGCAGCCACTTGGGACGTCGAAGCTCCTACGAGCAGTACTTC. Amino acid sequence: CASSHLGRRSSYEQYF.

The sample holds a few counts of this clonotype. The CDR3 region is CASSYGHTYEQYF. DNA for the CDR3: TGTGCCAGCAGTTACGGACACACCTACGAGCAGTACTTC. The chain combines TRBV6-5 with TRBJ2-7; D may be TRBD1 (5 bases). With 2 bases removed from V and 2 bases from J, the gap between germline ends came to 7 bases. CDR1 and CDR2 (germline): MNHEY, SVGAGI. This CDR3 has 13 residues.

This clonotype was seen at least ten times. The chain carries TRBV19 and TRBJ2-7, with D perhaps TRBD1 (6 bases). The CDR3 totals 15 residues. V lost 3 bases to trimming and J lost 3 bases, with 15 bases between them. Germline V gives CDR1 LNHDA, CDR2 SQIVND (reference sequence). The CDR3 sequence: CASSITGIFGYEQYF. Written as DNA, the CDR3 is TGTGCCAGTAGTATTACAGGGATTTTCGGCTACGAGCAGTACTTC.

Many counts were recorded for this clonotype. V and J are TRBV4-1 and TRBJ1-2; 7 nucleotides align to TRBD1. CDR3 length: 14 amino acids. V was clipped by 3 bases and J by 4 bases; unmatched bases: 5. Germline lookup yields CDR1 MGHRA and CDR2 YSYEKL. CDR3 loop: CASSQYRGGYGYTF. CDR3 sequence (DNA): TGCGCCAGCAGCCAGTACAGGGGCGGCTATGGCTACACCTTC.

This clonotype was detected ten times or more. J is TRBJ2-2 and V is TRBV5-1, with D unclear. The CDR3 extends over 16 amino acids. Trimming removed 0 bases from V and 0 bases from J, with 9 bases in between. Germline CDR1 is SGHRS and CDR2 is YFSETQ. CDR3 sequence: CASSLGLNANTGELFF. CDR3 nucleotide sequence: TGCGCCAGCAGCTTGGGGCTAAACGCGAACACCGGGGAGCTGTTTTTT.

This clonotype has a count of ten or more. The chain couples TRBV20-1 to TRBJ1-2; D perhaps matches TRBD1 (6 bases). V lost 4 bases, J lost 2 bases, and 11 bases lay in between. CDR1 is DFQATT, CDR2 SNEGSKA, per germline (reference sequence). The CDR3 has 13 residues. The CDR3 region has the DNA TGCAGTGCTACGCAGGGGTGGAACTATGGCTACACCTTC. The encoded protein is CSATQGWNYGYTF.

This sequence joins TRBV7-2 and TRBJ1-2; maybe TRBD1 (6 bases). Germline V gene sequence: CDR1 SGHTA, CDR2 FQGNSA. The V gene lost 1 base and the J gene lost 7 bases, with 10 bases spanning the gap. There are 13 residues in the CDR3. CDR3 bases: TGTGCCAGCAGCTTAGGGCAGGGGCTTGGCTACACCTTC. Amino acid sequence: CASSLGQGLGYTF. The full variable domain, with the rest looked up from reference TRBV7-2 and TRBJ1-2, is GAGVSQSPSNKVTEKGKDVELRCDPISGHTALYWYRQSLGQGLEFLIYFQGNSAPDKSGLPSDRFSAERTGGSVSTLTIQRTQQEDSAVYLCASSLGQGLGYTFGSGTRLTVV.

This clonotype was seen at least ten times. The chain is built from TRBV12-3 or TRBV12-4 and TRBJ2-1; the D is unclear. CDR3 length equals 13 residues. The V end was cut by 2 bases, the J end by 8 bases, with 10 bases between. The CDR3: CASSLIGPDEQFF. The DNA of the CDR3 is TGTGCCAGCAGTTTAATTGGTCCCGATGAGCAGTTCTTC.

This clonotype came up many times. Written as DNA, the CDR3 is TGCAGTTGTCAGGGGACGCTCGGACCAGATACGCAGTATTTT. This gives the protein CSCQGTLGPDTQYF. This rearrangement joins TRBV20-1 to TRBJ2-3; tentative D call: TRBD1 (6 bases). Germline CDR1 and CDR2: DFQATT and SNEGSKA (reference sequence). The CDR3 has 14 residues. V was pared by 8 bases and J by 4 bases, with 19 bases between.

This clonotype was detected ten times or more. The genes are TRBV4-2 and TRBJ2-7; the D call may be TRBD1 or TRBD2 (6 bases each). Germline V gene lookup returns CDR1 LGHNA and CDR2 YNFKEQ. Trimming left V 0 bases short and J 3 bases short, with 21 bases between. CDR3 length: 18 amino acids. CDR3 coding DNA: TGTGCCAGCAGCCAAGAGTTGGGGGGCGGGACGGGATTCTACGAGCAGTACTTC. Translation gives CASSQELGGGTGFYEQYF.

The chain employs TRBV20-1 and TRBJ1-1; TRBD1 aligns across 9 bases. Trimming removed 5 bases from V and 0 bases from J; junction bases left unmatched: 4. Germline V gene lookup returns CDR1 DFQATT and CDR2 SNEGSKA (reference sequence). CDR3 size: 14 residues. CDR3 residues: CSARTGAVNTEAFF. As DNA, the CDR3 is TGCAGTGCTCGGACAGGGGCCGTGAACACTGAAGCTTTCTTT.

Only a few counts were recorded for this clonotype. The chain employs TRBV14 and TRBJ2-5; 11 positions agree with TRBD1. The CDR3 is 16 amino acids. V was pared by 3 bases and J by 4 bases, with 7 bases of the junction left unmatched. The germline CDR1 and CDR2 sequences are SGHDN and FVKESK. DNA of the CDR3: TGTGCCAGCAGCCACGGGACAGGGGGTTCAGGAGAGACCCAGTACTTC. It codes for CASSHGTGGSGETQYF.

The V call is TRBV4-1, the J call TRBJ2-5; 7 nucleotides align to TRBD2. The CDR3 covers 15 residues. Germline CDR1 and CDR2: MGHRA and YSYEKL. With V trimmed by 8 bases and J by 1 base, 10 bases remained unmatched. The CDR3 DNA reads as TGCGCCAGCTCAAAAGCTTGGGGGGGCCAAGAGACCCAGTACTTC. Protein product: CASSKAWGGQETQYF.

This clonotype has a handful of counts. The chain recombines TRBV4-3 with TRBJ1-5; unclear D gene. The ends were cut back, 4 bases at V and 5 bases at J, with 21 bases in the middle. Germline loops: CDR1 LGHNA, CDR2 YSLEER. The CDR3 contains 17 residues. The CDR3 DNA reads TGCGCCAGCAGCCCCTTATATGTCCCGACGGGCGATCAGCCCCAGCATTTT. Translating gives CASSPLYVPTGDQPQHF.

The rearrangement joins TRBV27 to TRBJ2-3, with 9 bases that match TRBD2. CDR1 and CDR2 (germline): MNHEY, SMNVEV (reference sequence). CDR3 size: 16 residues. Losses at the gene ends were 5 bases for V and 1 base for J; bases not matched to a gene: 7. DNA for the CDR3: TGTGCCAGCAGTCCCCAGACTAGCGGTGGCACAGATACGCAGTATTTT. Translating gives CASSPQTSGGTDTQYF.